One and the same sample provided the 2 T cell receptor beta chains below, sequenced in a study of CD8+ T cells in alopecia areata. RNA, once extracted, was reverse transcribed into cDNA for use as the sequencing template. Some clones are missing from TCRdb's copy, which holds only in-frame ones; the method was immunoSEQ multiplex PCR. The table lists about 150,000 clones, 40% to 50% of them singletons. Sequenced input: CD4+ T cells sorted from blood. Receptors originate from a human donor with alopecia areata.

In this sample, this clone turned up a few times. The V gene is TRBV14, the J gene TRBJ1-2; the D is unclear. V was cut by 0 bases and J by 8 bases, with 16 bases left in between. The CDR3 is 15 amino acids. Germline assignment: CDR1 SGHDN and CDR2 FVKESK. DNA of the CDR3: TGTGCCAGCAGCCAAGAGTCGCAGATCCTCAGGGGCTACACCTTC. Translating gives CASSQESQILRGYTF. The complete variable domain, with remaining parts taken from reference TRBV14 and TRBJ1-2, reads EAGVTQFPSHSVIEKGQTVTLRCDPISGHDNLYWYRRVMGKEIKFLLHFVKESKQDESGMPNNRFLAERTGGTYSTLKVQPAELEDSGVYFCASSQESQILRGYTFGSGTRLTVV.

The rearrangement joins TRBV2 to TRBJ1-1; perhaps TRBD1 as D (6 bases). Germline V gene lookup returns CDR1 SNHLY and CDR2 FYNNEI. The V end lost 6 bases, the J end lost 10 bases, and 24 bases lay between the germline ends. The CDR3 spans 15 residues. The CDR3 loop reads CASSDSAGGARRAFF. The CDR3 nucleotides read TGTGCCAGCAGCGACTCCGCCGGGGGCGCACGTCGAGCTTTCTTT.